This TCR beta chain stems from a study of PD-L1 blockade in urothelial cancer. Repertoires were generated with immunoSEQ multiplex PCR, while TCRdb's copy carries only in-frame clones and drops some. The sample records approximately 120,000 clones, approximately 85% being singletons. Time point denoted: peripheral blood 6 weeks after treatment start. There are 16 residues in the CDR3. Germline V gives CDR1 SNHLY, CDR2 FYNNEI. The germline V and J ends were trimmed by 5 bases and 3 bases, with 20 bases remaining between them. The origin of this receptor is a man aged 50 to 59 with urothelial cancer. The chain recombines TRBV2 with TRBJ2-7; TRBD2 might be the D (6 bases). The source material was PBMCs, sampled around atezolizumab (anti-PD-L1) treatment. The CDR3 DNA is TGTGCCAGCAGTTCCGGCCGGGGACTTCCAGTCTACGAGCAGTACTTC. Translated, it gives CASSSGRGLPVYEQYF.